Listed below are T cell receptor beta chains from one sample, sequenced in a study of blood T cell repertoires in COVID-19. Assay: immunoSEQ multiplex PCR; the TCRdb copy retains only in-frame clones and omits some. This sample has around 120,000 clones, with around 80% found just once. The sequencing input was peripheral blood. These TCRs come from a man in his fifties with acute or convalescent COVID-19. CDR3s include the opening cysteine and the closing phenylalanine or tryptophan. D genes are given only for firm matches. For some rows the clone size is stated as once, few or many, or as a class when expanded; others skip it.

D,size,length,J,V,DNA,CDR3
.,few,14,TRBJ2-1,TRBV28,TGTGCCAGCACCGGCCGGGGGTCGGGCAATGAGCAGTTCTTC,CASTGRGSGNEQFF
TRBD2,.,14,TRBJ2-1,TRBV6-5,TGTGCCAGCACTCGGACTAGCGGGAGCAATGAGCAGTTCTTC,CASTRTSGSNEQFF
.,few,14,TRBJ1-2,TRBV6-1,TGTGCCAGCAGTGATGGTGGAGGGGAAAGCGGCTACACCTTC,CASSDGGGESGYTF
.,.,14,TRBJ1-1,TRBV5-1,TGCGCCAGCAGCTTAGCCGGTATGAACACTGAAGCTTTCTTT,CASSLAGMNTEAFF
TRBD2,.,16,TRBJ2-4,TRBV5-1,TGCGCCAGCAGCTTGGGCCTAGCGGGAGGCAAAAACATTCAGTACTTC,CASSLGLAGGKNIQYF
TRBD1,.,13,TRBJ1-2,TRBV11-1,TGTGCCAGCAGCTTCTCAGGGGGCTATGGCTACACCTTC,CASSFSGGYGYTF
.,.,14,TRBJ1-6,TRBV27,TGTGCCAGCAGTTTCGGCGGGGGGAATTCACCCCTCCACTTT,CASSFGGGNSPLHF
.,.,15,TRBJ2-5,TRBV5-6,TGTGCCAGCAGCTTGGTACGCGGGCCACAAGAGACCCAGTACTTC,CASSLVRGPQETQYF
TRBD1,.,12,TRBJ2-7,TRBV6-2/TRBV6-3,TGTGCCAGCAGCGACAGGGGCTACGAGCAGTACTTC,CASSDRGYEQYF
TRBD1,.,14,TRBJ2-4,TRBV24-1,TGTGCCACCAGTGATACCGGGACAGGAAACATTCAGTACTTC,CATSDTGTGNIQYF
.,few,16,TRBJ2-7,TRBV7-9,TGTGCCAGCAGCCCCCCCGGGGGAGGGGGAATTTACGAGCAGTACTTC,CASSPPGGGGIYEQYF
TRBD1,.,14,TRBJ1-1,TRBV30,TGTGCCTGGAGTTCGGGACAGGGGAACACTGAAGCTTTCTTT,CAWSSGQGNTEAFF
.,.,15,TRBJ1-4,TRBV5-6,TGTGCCAGCAGCCCCGACGGGGGGCGAGGTGAAAAACTGTTTTTT,CASSPDGGRGEKLFF
.,.,17,TRBJ1-4,TRBV3-1/TRBV3-2,TGTGCCAGCAGCCAAGTAGTGAGTTCCCGCCGTAATGAAAAACTGTTTTTT,CASSQVVSSRRNEKLFF
TRBD1,.,15,TRBJ2-7,TRBV13,TGTGCCAGCAGCGGTGGGGGACAGGGGGTATACGAGCAGTACTTC,CASSGGGQGVYEQYF
TRBD2,.,19,TRBJ2-4,TRBV4-1,TGCGCCAGCAGCCCATTGGGGTCTAGCGGGGGTACAGCCAAAAACATTCAGTACTTC,CASSPLGSSGGTAKNIQYF
.,.,13,TRBJ1-2,TRBV10-3,TGTGCCATAAATCAGGGTGATGGCTATGGCTACACCTTC,CAINQGDGYGYTF
.,.,11,TRBJ2-5,TRBV12-3/TRBV12-4,TGTGCCAGCAGTTTCCGGGAGACCCAGTACTTC,CASSFRETQYF
TRBD1,few,15,TRBJ2-3,TRBV5-8,TGTGCCAGCAGCTTCGGGACAGTTTCTAAAGATACGCAGTATTTT,CASSFGTVSKDTQYF
TRBD1,.,16,TRBJ2-6,TRBV7-3,TGTGCCAGCAGTTACAGGGGATCTACTGGGGCCAACGTCCTGACTTTC,CASSYRGSTGANVLTF
.,.,11,TRBJ2-7,TRBV7-9,TGTGCCAGCAGCGCGACCTACGAGCAGTACTTC,CASSATYEQYF
.,.,13,TRBJ1-2,TRBV29-1,TGCAGCGTTGAAAGGTCAGGGAACTATGGCTACACCTTC,CSVERSGNYGYTF
.,.,13,TRBJ1-3,TRBV18,TGTGCCAGCTCACCCGAACAGGGAAACACCATATATTTT,CASSPEQGNTIYF
TRBD1,few,17,TRBJ1-5,TRBV4-1,TGCGCCAGCAGCCAAGATAAGGGGGCAGGTATCGGTCAGCCCCAGCATTTT,CASSQDKGAGIGQPQHF
.,.,13,TRBJ1-2,TRBV9,TGTGCCAGCAGCGTGTCAGGGGACGGTGGCTACACCTTC,CASSVSGDGGYTF
.,.,14,TRBJ1-6,TRBV9,TGTGCCAGCAGCGAGAGGACAGCTAATTCACCCCTCCACTTT,CASSERTANSPLHF
TRBD1,.,16,TRBJ1-5,TRBV28,TGTGCCAGCTCAACGGGTGGGGGACAGGGGGGTGGCCCCCAGCATTTT,CASSTGGGQGGGPQHF
.,medium-sized,14,TRBJ1-1,TRBV10-2,TGCGCCAGCAGTGGGGCCTTCCGGAACACTGAAGCTTTCTTT,CASSGAFRNTEAFF
TRBD1,few,15,TRBJ2-3,TRBV19,TGTGCCAGTAGTATGCTTACAGGGGCGGGAGATACGCAGTATTTT,CASSMLTGAGDTQYF
.,.,15,TRBJ2-1,TRBV5-5,TGTGCCAGCAGCTTCCAATCTGACTACTACAATGAGCAGTTCTTC,CASSFQSDYYNEQFF
.,.,16,TRBJ1-6,TRBV6-1,TGTGCCAGCAGTGAAGCTTGGCTAGGAAGGAATTCACCCCTCCACTTT,CASSEAWLGRNSPLHF
TRBD2,once,14,TRBJ2-3,TRBV5-6,TGTGCCAGCAGCTCCCTAGCGGGCACAGATACGCAGTATTTT,CASSSLAGTDTQYF
.,.,13,TRBJ2-3,TRBV11-3,TGTGCCAGCAGCTTCAGCGGCCCGGGGGCGCAGTATTTT,CASSFSGPGAQYF
TRBD1,few,16,TRBJ2-7,TRBV19,TGTGCCAGTAGTATGGGGTTGGCAGGGGGATCCTACGAGCAGTACTTC,CASSMGLAGGSYEQYF
.,.,18,TRBJ2-3,TRBV7-9,TGTGCCAGCAGCTTGTCCCCCCTAGGTAGCGGTTGGCATCGCACGCAGTATTTT,CASSLSPLGSGWHRTQYF
.,.,13,TRBJ1-5,TRBV11-3,TGTGCCAGCAGCTTATCGGGCAATCAGCCCCAGCATTTT,CASSLSGNQPQHF
.,.,15,TRBJ1-5,TRBV7-3,TGTGCCAGCAGCTCCGCCCCAGGCGGCAATCAGCCCCAGCATTTT,CASSSAPGGNQPQHF
.,.,13,TRBJ2-7,TRBV7-9,TGTGCCAGCAGCCCAACACAGACCTACGAGCAGTACTTC,CASSPTQTYEQYF
.,.,16,TRBJ1-5,TRBV19,TGTGCCAGTAGGAAGAACAGGGACCCATCCAATCAGCCCCAGCATTTT,CASRKNRDPSNQPQHF
TRBD1,.,11,TRBJ1-2,TRBV19,TGTGCCAGTAGCTCGGACAGGAGCTACACCTTC,CASSSDRSYTF
.,few,16,TRBJ2-7,TRBV5-1,TGCGCCAGCAGCTTGGCCTCGGGTGGCCAATCCTACGAGCAGTACTTC,CASSLASGGQSYEQYF
TRBD2,.,17,TRBJ2-5,TRBV10-3,TGTGCCATCAGTGAGGTATTAGCGGGGGAGAATGGAGGGCCCCAGTACTTC,CAISEVLAGENGGPQYF
TRBD1,.,16,TRBJ2-5,TRBV5-6,TGTGCCAGCAGCTTGTTACGCGACAGGGGTGGGGAGACCCAGTACTTC,CASSLLRDRGGETQYF
.,.,15,TRBJ2-1,TRBV7-3,TGTGCCAGCAGCTTAACGGGGCTCTCCTACAATGAGCAGTTCTTC,CASSLTGLSYNEQFF
.,.,15,TRBJ1-1,TRBV5-1,TGCGCCAGCAGCTTGGCCGGCAGGGTGAACACTGAAGCTTTCTTT,CASSLAGRVNTEAFF
.,.,16,TRBJ2-7,TRBV4-2,TGTGCCAGCAGCCAAGATGGGGCGGACACTAACTACGAGCAGTACTTC,CASSQDGADTNYEQYF
TRBD1,few,12,TRBJ2-7,TRBV6-5,TGTGCGACGACAGGGCTGGGATACGAGCAGTACTTC,CATTGLGYEQYF
TRBD1,.,16,TRBJ2-5,TRBV5-8,TGTGCCAGCAGCTTGGGATCCACAGGGGAAGGGGAGACCCAGTACTTC,CASSLGSTGEGETQYF
.,.,13,TRBJ2-5,TRBV12-3/TRBV12-4,TGTGCCAGCAGCGTACTAGGGCAAGAGACCCAGTACTTC,CASSVLGQETQYF
.,.,10,TRBJ1-1,TRBV12-3/TRBV12-4,TGTGCCAGCGGAGTGGGTGAAGCTTTCTTT,CASGVGEAFF
TRBD2,.,14,TRBJ2-4,TRBV24-1,TGTGCCACCAGTGATGCGGGGGGGCGCGGAATTCAGTACTTC,CATSDAGGRGIQYF
.,once,16,TRBJ2-7,TRBV18,TGTGCCAGCTCACCCGCAGGAAATTTAAACTCCTACGAGCAGTACTTC,CASSPAGNLNSYEQYF
.,few,17,TRBJ1-5,TRBV14,TGTGCCAGCAGCCAAGATGGAAGGGGGAAGAGCAATCAGCCCCAGCATTTT,CASSQDGRGKSNQPQHF
TRBD2,.,12,TRBJ2-1,TRBV24-1,TGTGCCACCAGTCGGGAGGCCAATGAGCAGTTCTTC,CATSREANEQFF